These 13 T cell receptor beta chains share one sample of origin, sequenced in a study of cytomegalovirus exposure and HLA in healthy donors. A multiplex PCR was run with 60 Vbeta primers and 13 Jbeta primers. Sequenced by immunoSEQ multiplex PCR; TCRdb stores in-frame clones only, minus some. The sample contains 95,000 to 110,000 clones, 76% of which appear only once. Sequencing was carried out using PBMCs. These receptors all come from a woman younger than 35 in good health and CMV-seropositive.

The chain employs TRBV28 and TRBJ2-4, with D possibly TRBD2 on 8 matching bases. Trimming left V 3 bases short and J 8 bases short, with 29 bases between. CDR1 and CDR2 from the germline V gene are MDHEN and SYDVKM. This CDR3 has 19 residues. CDR3 residues: CASSLSQGYGAGGLDIQYF. DNA for the CDR3: TGTGCCAGCAGTTTGTCACAGGGGTATGGGGCGGGAGGTTTGGACATTCAGTACTTC. The full variable domain, in which reference TRBV28 and TRBJ2-4 provide the parts outside the CDR3, is DVKVTQSSRYLVKRTGEKVFLECVQDMDHENMFWYRQDPGLGLRLIYFSYDVKMKEKGDIPEGYSVSREKKERFSLILESASTNQTSMYLCASSLSQGYGAGGLDIQYFGAGTRLSVL.

This sequence joins TRBV28 and TRBJ1-2; TRBD1 is a possible D gene (5 bases). Germline loops: CDR1 MDHEN, CDR2 SYDVKM. Trimming stripped 4 bases from V and 5 bases from J, with 14 bases between. The length of the CDR3 is 14 residues. The CDR3 loop is CASSSQGTRYGYTF. CDR3 DNA sequence: TGTGCCAGCAGTTCCCAGGGTACCCGGTATGGCTACACCTTC.

The rearrangement links TRBV27 to TRBJ2-3; D is possibly TRBD2 (6 bases). With 3 bases removed from V and 4 bases from J, the gap between germline ends came to 14 bases. The CDR3 covers 15 residues. CDR1 MNHEY and CDR2 SMNVEV come from the germline V gene (reference sequence). The CDR3 region is CASSFGGSGSDTQYF. The CDR3 region has the DNA TGTGCCAGCAGTTTTGGGGGGAGCGGTTCAGATACGCAGTATTTT.

CDR3 sequence (DNA): TGCGCCAGCAGCCACCCACGGGAAAACACAGATACGCAGTATTTT. The encoded protein is CASSHPRENTDTQYF. This rearrangement joins TRBV4-1 to TRBJ2-3, with a tentative D call TRBD2 (5 bases). Deletions cut 3 bases from V and 2 bases from J, with 12 bases between. The CDR3 covers 15 residues. The germline V gene encodes CDR1 MGHRA and CDR2 YSYEKL.

V is TRBV19 and J is TRBJ1-4, with D hard to call. Germline CDR1 reads LNHDA; CDR2 reads SQIVND (reference sequence). The V and J ends lost 5 bases and 3 bases respectively, with 4 bases between them. This CDR3 is 12 amino acids long. The CDR3, as DNA: TGTGCCAGTAGTTCAGCTAATGAAAAACTGTTTTTT. This gives the protein CASSSANEKLFF.

The chain recombines TRBV18 with TRBJ2-2, with 13 nucleotides matching TRBD2. The CDR3 totals 16 residues. J gave up 3 bases and V 3 bases, and 1 base lay outside the gene matches. Per germline, CDR1 KGHSH and CDR2 LQKENI. CDR3 DNA sequence: TGTGCCAGCTCACCCGGACTAGCGGGAGACACCGGGGAGCTGTTTTTT. Its protein product is CASSPGLAGDTGELFF.

The CDR3 protein is CASSLVGGTWNNEQFF. CDR3 nucleotides: TGTGCCAGCAGCTTGGTAGGGGGTACCTGGAACAATGAGCAGTTCTTC. This chain connects TRBV5-4 to TRBJ2-1; D perhaps matches TRBD1 (6 bases). Germline V CDR1 and CDR2: SGHNT, YYREEE (reference sequence). The length of the CDR3 is 16 residues. V was cut by 0 bases and J by 5 bases, with 15 bases left in between.

This chain links TRBV29-1 with TRBJ2-2; a possible D gene is TRBD1 (5 bases). CDR3 size: 13 residues. Germline loops: CDR1 SQVTM, CDR2 ANQGSEA. V was trimmed by 4 bases and J by 1 base, leaving 7 bases between them. CDR3: CSVVTGNTGELFF. The CDR3 DNA reads as TGCAGCGTTGTTACAGGGAACACCGGGGAGCTGTTTTTT.

Points on this clone: A read error may account for a junction end that differs from germline. V usage is TRBV7-7 and J usage is TRBJ2-7; D is perhaps TRBD2 (5 bases). This CDR3 contains 13 residues. CDR1 is SSHAT and CDR2 is FNYEAQ in the germline V gene (reference sequence). CDR3 bases: TGTGCTAGCAGCCCCGTGGGGAGTTTCGAGCAGTACTTC. Protein: CASSPVGSFEQYF. The variable domain in full, with the rest retrieved from reference TRBV7-7 and TRBJ2-7, is GAGVSQSPRYKVTKRGQDVTLRCDPISSHATLYWYQQALGQGPEFLTYFNYEAQPDKSGLPSDRFSAERPEGSISTLTIQRTEQRDSAMYRCASSPVGSFEQYFGPGTRLTVT.

The chain joins TRBV10-3 to TRBJ2-1; 8 nucleotides align to TRBD2. Per the germline V gene, CDR1 is ENHRY and CDR2 is SYGVKD. V was clipped by 4 bases and J by 0 bases; unmatched bases: 17. The CDR3 is made up of 20 amino acids. CDR3 sequence reads: CAISAPTKSSLAGSYNEQFF. CDR3 nucleotides: TGTGCCATCAGTGCACCCACTAAATCCAGCCTAGCGGGCTCCTACAATGAGCAGTTCTTC.

V gene TRBV7-9 combines with J gene TRBJ2-7, with TRBD1 matching 11 bases. V lost 4 bases, J lost 0 bases, and 2 bases stayed unmatched. The CDR3 covers 15 residues. The germline CDR1 and CDR2 sequences are SEHNR and FQNEAQ (reference sequence). The CDR3 bases are TGTGCCAGCAGCTGGGGGACAGGGGGCTCCTACGAGCAGTACTTC. This encodes CASSWGTGGSYEQYF.

This chain links TRBV9 with TRBJ1-2, with a possible D match to TRBD1 (5 bases). Trimming stripped 3 bases from V and 8 bases from J, with 20 bases between. The CDR3 has 15 amino acids. The germline CDR1 and CDR2 sequences are SGDLS and YYNGEE. CDR3 in amino acids: CASSAFGTLASGYTF. Written as DNA, the CDR3 is TGTGCCAGCAGCGCTTTCGGGACTCTTGCATCCGGCTACACCTTC.

The J gene is TRBJ2-7, the V gene TRBV28, with unresolved D. Trimming removed 6 bases at V and 4 bases at J, with 10 bases between. This CDR3 spans 12 amino acids. From germline, CDR1 is MDHEN and CDR2 SYDVKM. The CDR3 nucleotides read TGTGCCAGCAGGAAGAGTCGGTACGAGCAGTACTTC. It translates to CASRKSRYEQYF.